This TCR beta chain emerged from a study of blood T cell repertoires in COVID-19. Overall study context: PBMCs, B-cell-depleted T cells, or T cells were the source of the cDNA or gDNA that made up the material.

Grouping used clinical history reported by participants in a survey and questionnaire. What the recovered Cohort 3 donors had was two negative PCRs, clearance, or symptom resolution. The CDR3 totals 13 residues. The ends were cut back, 2 bases at V and 8 bases at J, with 9 bases in the middle. CDR1 MNHEY and CDR2 SMNVEV come from the germline V gene (reference sequence). Study processing details: Counts of nucleated cells, estimated from reference gene primer amplification, were obtained. Sequenced by immunoSEQ multiplex PCR; TCRdb stores in-frame clones only, minus some. Clone size and the V and J calls come from that table; the DNA yielded D and trimming. The repertoire has 400,000 or so clones, 90% of them found once; the top ten carry 0.6% to 0.7%.

This sequence was found in a man aged 18 to 30 who had recovered from COVID-19. The sequencing sample was made of PBMCs or T cells enriched from blood (not recorded which). The rearrangement joins TRBV27 to TRBJ1-4; no firm D call. CDR3 region: CASSLRRGEKLFF. The CDR3 DNA is TGTGCCAGCAGTTTAAGGCGAGGGGAAAAACTGTTTTTT.